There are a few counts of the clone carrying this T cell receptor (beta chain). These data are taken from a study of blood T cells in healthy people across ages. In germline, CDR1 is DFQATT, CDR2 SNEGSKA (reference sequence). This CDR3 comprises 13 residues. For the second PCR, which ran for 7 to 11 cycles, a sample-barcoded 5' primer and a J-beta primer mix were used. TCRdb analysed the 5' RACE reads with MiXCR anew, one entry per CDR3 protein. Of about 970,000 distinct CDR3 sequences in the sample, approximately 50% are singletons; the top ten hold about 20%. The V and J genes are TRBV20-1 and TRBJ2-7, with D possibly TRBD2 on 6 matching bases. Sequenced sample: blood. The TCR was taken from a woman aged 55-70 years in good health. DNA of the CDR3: TGCAGCTCGCGGGGCTTTAGCTCCTACGAGCAGTACTTC. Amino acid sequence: CSSRGFSSYEQYF.